This T cell receptor beta chain was identified in a study of control samples from healthy donors and cancer patients. The repertoire was sequenced with immunoSEQ multiplex PCR; TCRdb's copy has only in-frame clones and lacks some. The repertoire consists of 95,000 to 130,000 clones, with roughly 91% occurring once and the leading ten covering 2.3%. This TCR was recovered from a woman in her 70s in good health. Sequencing was carried out using blood.

CDR3 nucleotides: TGTGCCAGCACCTGGACAGGGGGACATACAGGGGCCAACGTCCTGACTTTC. It translates to CASTWTGGHTGANVLTF. The chain joins TRBV19 to TRBJ2-6, with 10 bases matching TRBD1. CDR3 length: 17 amino acids. Germline CDR1 and CDR2: LNHDA and SQIVND (reference sequence). V was clipped by 9 bases and J by 4 bases; unmatched bases: 12.